This T cell receptor (beta chain) was profiled in a study of control samples from healthy donors and cancer patients (dated by TCRdb to 2018 to 2020). Comments on this clone: What antigen it recognizes has not been identified. No base quality values were provided; no much bigger clone lies one nucleotide off.

V was cut back by 0 bases and J by 3 bases, leaving a gap of 18 bases between them. The CDR3 has 17 amino acids, counting the end cysteine and phenylalanine. The CDR3 DNA has 51 bases and is translated from base 1. CDR1 and CDR2 (SGHRS, YFSETQ) derive from the germline V gene. Libraries were prepared through the immunoSEQ multiplex PCR assay. TCRdb mirrors the immuneACCESS table, restricted to in-frame sequences. Some clones are absent from its copies; in checked studies, under half trace to an unresolved V gene, and the reason for the others is unknown. This sample has tens of thousands of clones in its table, and more than 75% of those were observed once. The top ten hold 2.9% of the sample.

The rearrangement joined TRBV5-1 to TRBJ1-1; no D segment can be confidently identified. Sequencing used PBMCs. This clonotype was sampled from a woman aged 45-65 years with lung cancer. The DNA sequence is given as TGCGCCAGCAGCTTGGCCTTCCTCGGGCGGTATGACACTGAAGCTTTCTTT. This yields the protein CASSLAFLGRYDTEAFF.